This T cell receptor beta chain was found in a study of patients and donors after allogeneic stem cell transplantation. The germline V gene encodes CDR1 LGHNA and CDR2 YSLEER. The CDR3 has 16 residues. Losses at the gene ends were 0 bases for V and 3 bases for J; bases not matched to a gene: 4. Via MiXCR, TCRdb re-called the RT-PCR reads, giving one row per CDR3 protein. The table includes around 240,000 distinct CDR3 sequences, around an eighth detected once. This clonotype was sampled from a human donor who was either an allogeneic HSCT recipient or a stem cell or donor lymphocyte infusion donor (not recorded which). It is not recorded whose cells these are; they may come from a transplant donor. The chain has TRBV4-3 and TRBJ2-2; TRBD1 aligns across 7 bases. Sample: blood, either unsorted or a sorted T cell fraction (not recorded which). The CDR3 region is CASSQETGWYTGELFF. CDR3 nucleotide sequence: TGCGCCAGCAGCCAAGAGACAGGGTGGTACACCGGGGAGCTGTTTTTT.